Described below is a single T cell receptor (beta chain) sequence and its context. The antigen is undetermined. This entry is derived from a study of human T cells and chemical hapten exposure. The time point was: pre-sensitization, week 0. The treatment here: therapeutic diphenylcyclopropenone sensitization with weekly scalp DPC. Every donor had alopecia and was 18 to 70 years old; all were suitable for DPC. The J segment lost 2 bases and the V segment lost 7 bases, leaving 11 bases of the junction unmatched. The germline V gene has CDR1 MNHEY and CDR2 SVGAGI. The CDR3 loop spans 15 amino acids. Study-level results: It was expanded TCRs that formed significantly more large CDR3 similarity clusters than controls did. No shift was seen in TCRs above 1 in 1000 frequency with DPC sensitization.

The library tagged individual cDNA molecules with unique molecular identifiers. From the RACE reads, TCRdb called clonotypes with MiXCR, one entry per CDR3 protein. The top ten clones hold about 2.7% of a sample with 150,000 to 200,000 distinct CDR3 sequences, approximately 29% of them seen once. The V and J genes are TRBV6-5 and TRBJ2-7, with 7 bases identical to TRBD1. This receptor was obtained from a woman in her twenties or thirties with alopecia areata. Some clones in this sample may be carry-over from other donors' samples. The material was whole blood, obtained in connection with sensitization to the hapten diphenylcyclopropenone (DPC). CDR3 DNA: TGTGCCAGCAAGACTGGGGGACAGCCCACCTACGAGCAGTACTTC. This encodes CASKTGGQPTYEQYF.